This paragraph covers one T cell receptor beta chain sequence. The antigen remains undetermined. The assay was immunoSEQ multiplex PCR, and TCRdb's table has in-frame clones only and misses some. The sample lists about 2,100,000 clones, about 92% occurring once. Naive-designated CD8 cells lacked CD45RO, were positively enriched for CCR7, and omitted terminally differentiated effector memory CD45RA+ cells. Participating donors were healthy, HIV-negative adults free of recent acute infections or vaccinations. Germline V gene data show CDR1 as MNHEY and CDR2 as SMNVEV (reference sequence). V lost 5 bases to trimming and J lost 5 bases, with 18 bases between them. CDR3 length equals 16 residues. This sample was included in a study of shared clonotypes between healthy human individuals. Study-level findings and limits: Several donors showed sharing of around 5% of naive CD4 clonotypes.

Sequenced material: naive CD8+ T cells from PBMCs. The V and J genes are TRBV27 and TRBJ2-2; the D gene is possibly TRBD1 (6 bases). This TCR was sampled from a man aged 18 to 30 in good health. Some clones in this sample may be carry-over from other donors' samples. CDR3 residues: CASSQNPGQPTGELFF. Written as DNA, the CDR3 is TGTGCCAGCAGTCAAAACCCGGGACAACCAACCGGGGAGCTGTTTTTT.